Each of the 15 T cell receptor beta chains below was sequenced from the same sample in a study of blood T cell repertoires in COVID-19. TCRdb's copy holds only in-frame clones and misses some; the assay was immunoSEQ multiplex PCR. The sample yields about 400,000 clones, approximately 90% seen once. Material: peripheral blood. The receptors come from a woman between 25 and 40 years old with acute or convalescent COVID-19.

This chain connects TRBV4-1 to TRBJ2-1, with TRBD2 matching over 8 bases. CDR3 length: 18 amino acids. The germline CDR1 and CDR2 sequences are MGHRA and YSYEKL. V gave up 1 base and J gave up 2 bases; unmatched junction bases: 10. CDR3: CASSQGLILSGAYNEQFF. Written as DNA, the CDR3 is TGCGCCAGCAGCCAAGGCTTAATACTTAGCGGGGCCTACAATGAGCAGTTCTTC.

This clone is a singleton in its sample. V is TRBV6-1 and J is TRBJ2-7; D is possibly TRBD1 (6 bases). The CDR3 extends over 15 amino acids. Germline V gene data show CDR1 as MNHNS and CDR2 as SASEGT. V was trimmed by 0 bases and J by 2 bases, leaving 11 bases between them. CDR3 nucleotide sequence: TGTGCCAGCAGTGAAGCCGGACAGATAGCCTACGAGCAGTACTTC. The encoded protein is CASSEAGQIAYEQYF.

V usage is TRBV7-9 and J usage is TRBJ2-7; D is possibly TRBD2 (5 bases). The CDR3 is 15 amino acids. V lost 5 bases, J lost 4 bases, and 18 bases lay in between. The germline V gene encodes CDR1 SEHNR and CDR2 FQNEAQ (reference sequence). CDR3: CASSPDWASGYEQYF. Here the CDR3 DNA reads TGTGCCAGCAGCCCTGACTGGGCCTCGGGGTACGAGCAGTACTTC.

The chain employs TRBV9 and TRBJ2-5, with D possibly being TRBD2 (6 bases). This CDR3 is 15 amino acids long. V was trimmed by 0 bases and J by 5 bases, leaving 14 bases between them. Germline V gives CDR1 SGDLS, CDR2 YYNGEE. DNA for the CDR3: TGTGCCAGCAGCGTAGGGGATGCGGAGGGGGAGACCCAGTACTTC. It is translated as CASSVGDAEGETQYF.

The J gene is TRBJ2-1, the V gene TRBV28; possibly TRBD1 for D (6 bases). The V gene's germline CDR1 is MDHEN and CDR2 SYDVKM. V was trimmed by 5 bases and J by 2 bases, leaving 13 bases between them. The CDR3 runs 15 residues. The chain's CDR3 is CASSPGQGTYNEQFF. In DNA, the CDR3 is TGTGCCAGCAGTCCAGGGCAGGGGACCTACAATGAGCAGTTCTTC.

Comments on this clone: Other DNA sequences in this specimen translate into the identical CDR3. The chain links TRBV5-1 to TRBJ2-7; 8 bases are shared with TRBD2. With V trimmed by 4 bases and J by 4 bases, 13 bases remained unmatched. The germline V gene encodes CDR1 SGHRS and CDR2 YFSETQ. The length of the CDR3 is 16 residues. The CDR3 sequence: CASSGRGGGSRYEQYF. For the CDR3, the DNA is TGCGCCAGCAGCGGGCGGGGCGGGGGGTCCCGATACGAGCAGTACTTC. The full variable domain, completed using reference TRBV5-1 and TRBJ2-7, is KAGVTQTPRYLIKTRGQQVTLSCSPISGHRSVSWYQQTPGQGLQFLFEYFSETQRNKGNFPGRFSGRQFSNSRSEMNVSTLELGDSALYLCASSGRGGGSRYEQYFGPGTRLTVT.

The chain is built from TRBV20-1 and TRBJ2-7; maybe TRBD2 (6 bases). With 3 bases removed from V and 5 bases from J, the gap between germline ends came to 17 bases. The CDR3 consists of 14 residues. Germline values: CDR1 DFQATT, CDR2 SNEGSKA (reference sequence). For the CDR3, the DNA is TGCAGTGCTAGTCCTTACCTTGGAGGGCACGAGCAGTACTTC. This translates into CSASPYLGGHEQYF.

DNA of the CDR3: TGTGCCAGAGCACCGGGACTAGCGGGCCAAGAGACCCAGTACTTC. Protein: CARAPGLAGQETQYF. The J gene is TRBJ2-5, the V gene TRBV2, with 12 bases lining up with TRBD2. The CDR3 consists of 15 residues. With 9 bases clipped from V and 1 base from J, the junction kept 6 bases outside the gene matches. Looked up from germline, CDR1 is SNHLY and CDR2 is FYNNEI.

The rearrangement uses TRBV14 and TRBJ1-1, with D unresolved. Germline V gives CDR1 SGHDN, CDR2 FVKESK. Trimming cost V 1 base and J 3 bases, with 15 bases left between them. The CDR3 loop spans 16 amino acids. The DNA of the CDR3 is TGTGCCAGCAGCCAAGGCTCCAATGGAGTTTACACTGAAGCTTTCTTT. This codes for CASSQGSNGVYTEAFF.

The rearrangement uses TRBV11-2 and TRBJ2-6; the D is unclear. CDR1 is SGHAT, CDR2 FQNNGV, per germline. The CDR3 has 15 amino acids. Trimming removed 4 bases at V and 4 bases at J, with 11 bases between. The CDR3 DNA follows: TGTGCCAGCAGCTCCAGAGGCCCCGGGGCCAACGTCCTGACTTTC. Its translation: CASSSRGPGANVLTF.

The chain has TRBV10-2 and TRBJ1-1; D is perhaps TRBD1 (5 bases). The CDR3 consists of 15 residues. V dropped 2 bases and J dropped 6 bases, with 16 bases sitting between them. CDR1 is WSHSY and CDR2 is SAAADI in the germline V gene. The CDR3 loop reads CASSEIRGHGAEAFF. DNA of the CDR3: TGCGCCAGCAGTGAGATAAGGGGTCATGGCGCTGAAGCTTTCTTT.

This clone was observed a few times. DNA for the CDR3: TGCGCCAGCAGCTTGGGGACAGAAGAGACCCAGTACTTC. The encoded protein is CASSLGTEETQYF. The chain links TRBV5-1 to TRBJ2-5, with D possibly being TRBD1 (6 bases). Trimming shortened V by 0 bases and J by 3 bases, and 6 bases separated the two germline ends. CDR1 and CDR2 from the germline V gene are SGHRS and YFSETQ. This CDR3 has 13 amino acids.

J is TRBJ1-6 and V is TRBV15; 7 bases line up with TRBD1. From germline, CDR1 is LNHNV and CDR2 YYDKDF (reference sequence). V trimming: 2 bases; J trimming: 5 bases; junction bases outside the gene matches: 6. The CDR3 covers 16 residues. CDR3 loop: CATSRLQGLNNSPLHF. As DNA, the CDR3 is TGTGCCACCAGCAGACTACAGGGGTTAAATAATTCACCCCTCCACTTT.

This clone was counted between two and nine times. The J gene is TRBJ1-3, the V gene TRBV4-1, with D unresolved. Trimming stripped 1 base from V and 2 bases from J, with 6 bases between. Germline lookup yields CDR1 MGHRA and CDR2 YSYEKL. The CDR3 covers 14 residues. The CDR3 reads CASSQGVTGNTIYF. The DNA of the CDR3 is TGCGCCAGCAGCCAAGGAGTCACTGGAAACACCATATATTTT.

V usage is TRBV18 and J usage is TRBJ2-1; TRBD2 matches 10 bases. This CDR3 region has 15 residues. Unmatched junction bases numbered 8, after V lost 5 bases and J lost 7 bases. CDR1 and CDR2 from the germline V gene are KGHSH and LQKENI. The CDR3 sequence: CASSTSSGGTNEQFF. The CDR3 DNA sequence: TGTGCCAGCTCAACGTCTAGCGGGGGTACTAATGAGCAGTTCTTC.